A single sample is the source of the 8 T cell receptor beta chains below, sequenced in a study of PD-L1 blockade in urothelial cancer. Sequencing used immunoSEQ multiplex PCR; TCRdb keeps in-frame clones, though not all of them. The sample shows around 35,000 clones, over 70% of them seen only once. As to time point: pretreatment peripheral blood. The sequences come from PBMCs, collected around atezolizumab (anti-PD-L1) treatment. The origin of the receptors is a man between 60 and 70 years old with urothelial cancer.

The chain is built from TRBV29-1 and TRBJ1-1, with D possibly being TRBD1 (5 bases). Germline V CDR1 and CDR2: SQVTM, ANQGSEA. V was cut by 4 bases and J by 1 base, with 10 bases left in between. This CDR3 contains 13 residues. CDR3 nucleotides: TGCAGCGTTGTGGAACAGGCGAACACTGAAGCTTTCTTT. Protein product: CSVVEQANTEAFF. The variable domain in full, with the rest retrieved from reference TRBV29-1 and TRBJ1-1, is SAVISQKPSRDICQRGTSLTIQCQVDSQVTMMFWYRQQPGQSLTLIATANQGSEATYESGFVIDKFPISRPNLTFSTLTVSNMSPEDSSIYLCSVVEQANTEAFFGQGTRLTVV.

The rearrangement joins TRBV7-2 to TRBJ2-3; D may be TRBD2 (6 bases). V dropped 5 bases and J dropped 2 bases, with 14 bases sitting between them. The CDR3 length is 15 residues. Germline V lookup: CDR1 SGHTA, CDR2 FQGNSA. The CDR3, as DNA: TGTGCCAGCAGCACAGCGGGCAGAAACACAGATACGCAGTATTTT. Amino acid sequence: CASSTAGRNTDTQYF.

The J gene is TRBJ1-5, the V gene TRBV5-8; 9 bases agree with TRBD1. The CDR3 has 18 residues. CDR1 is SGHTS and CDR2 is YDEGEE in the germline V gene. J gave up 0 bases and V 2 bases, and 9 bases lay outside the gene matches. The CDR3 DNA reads TGTGCCAGCAGCTTCGGGACAGGGATGGTCTTTAGCAATCAGCCCCAGCATTTT. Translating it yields CASSFGTGMVFSNQPQHF.

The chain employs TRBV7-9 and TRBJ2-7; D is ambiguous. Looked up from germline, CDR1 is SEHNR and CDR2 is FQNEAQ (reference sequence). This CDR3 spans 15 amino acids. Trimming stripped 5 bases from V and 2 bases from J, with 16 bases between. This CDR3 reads CASSPPETRTYEQYF. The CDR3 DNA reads TGTGCCAGCAGCCCCCCCGAGACCAGGACCTACGAGCAGTACTTC.

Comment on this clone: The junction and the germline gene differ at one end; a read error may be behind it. The CDR3 sequence: CASTMEGSLSF. The CDR3 region has the DNA TGTGCCAGCACCATGGAGGGGTCCCTCTCCTTC. The V call is TRBV28, the J call TRBJ2-7, with a tentative D call TRBD2 (6 bases). The CDR3 covers 11 residues. Per germline, CDR1 MDHEN and CDR2 SYDVKM.

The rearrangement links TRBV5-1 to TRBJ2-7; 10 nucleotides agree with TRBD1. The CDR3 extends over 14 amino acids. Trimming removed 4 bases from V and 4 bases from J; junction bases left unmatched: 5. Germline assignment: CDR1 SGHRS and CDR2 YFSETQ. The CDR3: CASSPRDRGYEQYF. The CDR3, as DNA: TGCGCCAGCAGCCCGAGGGACAGGGGATACGAGCAGTACTTC. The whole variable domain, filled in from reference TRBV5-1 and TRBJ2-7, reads KAGVTQTPRYLIKTRGQQVTLSCSPISGHRSVSWYQQTPGQGLQFLFEYFSETQRNKGNFPGRFSGRQFSNSRSEMNVSTLELGDSALYLCASSPRDRGYEQYFGPGTRLTVT.

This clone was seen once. CDR3 region: CASSRPGQGNTGELFF. Here the CDR3 DNA reads TGTGCCAGCAGTCGACCGGGACAGGGAAACACCGGGGAGCTGTTTTTT. The chain employs TRBV11-1 and TRBJ2-2; TRBD1 matches at 9 bases. V lost 6 bases and J lost 2; bases outside the gene matches: 7. The CDR3 runs 16 residues. Looked up from germline, CDR1 is SGHAT and CDR2 is FQDESV (reference sequence).

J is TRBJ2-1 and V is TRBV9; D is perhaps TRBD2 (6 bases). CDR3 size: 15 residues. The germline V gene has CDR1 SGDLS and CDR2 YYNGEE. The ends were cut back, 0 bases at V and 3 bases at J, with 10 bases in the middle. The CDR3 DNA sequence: TGTGCCAGCAGCGTAGAAGGGGACTTCTACAATGAGCAGTTCTTC. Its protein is CASSVEGDFYNEQFF.